This record concerns one T cell receptor beta chain sequence. Trimming removed 5 bases from V and 1 base from J, with 11 bases in between. Germline CDR1 SEHNR, CDR2 FQNEAQ (reference sequence). The CDR3 runs 14 residues. Some clones are missing from TCRdb's copy, which holds only in-frame ones; the method was immunoSEQ multiplex PCR. Of more than 2 million clones listed, about 95% are singletons. In the naive CD8 group, cells lacked CD45RO and were positively selected for CCR7, so terminally differentiated effector memory CD45RA+ cells were left out. This entry is derived from a study of shared clonotypes between healthy human individuals.

This sequence joins TRBV7-9 and TRBJ1-1; maybe TRBD1 (6 bases). What was sequenced was naive CD8+ T cells sorted from blood. This sequence was found in a man aged 18 to 29 in good health. In DNA form, the CDR3 reads TGTGCCAGCAGCGGTCCGACAGGGAACACTGAAGCTTTCTTT. Its translation is CASSGPTGNTEAFF.